Listed here are 30 T cell receptor beta chains from one sample, sequenced in a study of blood T cell repertoires in COVID-19. Method: immunoSEQ multiplex PCR; TCRdb's copy keeps in-frame clones and lacks some. Among more than 12,000 clones, around 77% were seen once, and the ten largest hold 13% to 15%. Sequencing was performed on peripheral blood. The receptors originated from a human donor in a cohort sampled during active COVID-19.

The CDR3, as DNA: TGTGCCAGCAGTTACGTCGGGGGGGGAGGTGGCTACACCTTC. This translates into CASSYVGGGGGYTF. This sequence joins TRBV6-6 and TRBJ1-2, with TRBD1 as a possible D gene (5 bases). The CDR3 extends over 14 amino acids. Trimming left V 2 bases short and J 7 bases short, with 14 bases between. Germline V lookup: CDR1 MNHNY, CDR2 SVGAGI (reference sequence).

The V call is TRBV6-5, the J call TRBJ1-4, with D perhaps TRBD1 (6 bases). This CDR3 comprises 15 residues. The germline V gene encodes CDR1 MNHEY and CDR2 SVGAGI. V lost 6 bases and J 13 bases, leaving 24 bases between the germline ends. CDR3 amino acids: CASSLEGGRAVGLFF. The CDR3 DNA reads TGTGCCAGCAGCTTAGAGGGGGGGCGCGCAGTTGGACTGTTTTTT.

Comments on this clone: At the DNA level, this CDR3 is encoded by other sequences in the same sample as well. J is TRBJ2-1 and V is TRBV10-3; the match to TRBD1 covers 10 bases. V trimming: 3 bases; J trimming: 6 bases; junction bases outside the gene matches: 2. Germline V gene sequence: CDR1 ENHRY, CDR2 SYGVKD. The CDR3 has 14 amino acids. CDR3 sequence (DNA): TGTGCCATCAGTGACCGGACAGGGGGCAATGAGCAGTTCTTC. This sequence encodes CAISDRTGGNEQFF.

The chain uses TRBV12-3 or TRBV12-4 and TRBJ2-5; maybe TRBD1 (5 bases). V was pared by 3 bases and J by 3 bases, with 8 bases between. There are 13 residues in the CDR3. This chain's CDR3 is CASSLMTEETQYF. CDR3 nucleotides: TGTGCCAGCAGTTTGATGACAGAAGAGACCCAGTACTTC.

This chain joins TRBV3-1 (or the pseudogene TRBV3-2) and TRBJ1-1; 7 bases line up with TRBD1. The CDR3 has 13 residues. J was trimmed by 11 bases and V by 5 bases; bases with no gene match: 11. Germline-derived CDR1 and CDR2 are LGHDT and YNNKEL (reference sequence). The CDR3, as DNA: TGTGCCAGCAGCGACAGGGTCGGGGAAGGGGCTTTCTTT. Amino acids: CASSDRVGEGAFF.

V is TRBV2 and J is TRBJ2-5; 8 nucleotides agree with TRBD1. The germline gives CDR1 SNHLY, CDR2 FYNNEI. V was pared by 7 bases and J by 6 bases, with 7 bases of the junction left unmatched. CDR3 size: 13 residues. CDR3 region: CASNQQGGKTQYF. DNA for the CDR3: TGTGCCAGCAACCAACAGGGGGGAAAGACCCAGTACTTC.

This clone qualifies as medium-sized. This chain connects TRBV6-2 or TRBV6-3 to TRBJ2-6, with D perhaps TRBD1 (5 bases). This CDR3 comprises 18 residues. In germline, CDR1 is MNHEY, CDR2 SVGEGT. V was clipped by 4 bases and J by 0 bases, with 16 bases between them. The CDR3 is CASSSSPGGASGANVLTF. CDR3 DNA: TGTGCCAGCAGTTCCTCTCCTGGTGGGGCCTCTGGGGCCAACGTCCTGACTTTC.

This clone was seen more than once but under ten times. V is TRBV19 and J is TRBJ2-1, with TRBD2 identical over 10 bases. V shed 3 bases and J 5 bases; nucleotides not matched to a gene: 4. The CDR3 extends over 15 amino acids. Germline V gives CDR1 LNHDA, CDR2 SQIVND (reference sequence). CDR3 protein: CASSIGSGRHNEQFF. The CDR3 region has the DNA TGTGCCAGTAGTATCGGTAGCGGGAGGCACAATGAGCAGTTCTTC. Using reference TRBV19 and TRBJ2-1 for the parts outside the CDR3, the full variable domain is DGGITQSPKYLFRKEGQNVTLSCEQNLNHDAMYWYRQDPGQGLRLIYYSQIVNDFQKGDIAEGYSVSREKKESFPLTVTSAQKNPTAFYLCASSIGSGRHNEQFFGPGTRLTVL.

In this sample, this clone turned up once. The chain is built from TRBV6-5 and TRBJ1-5; D ambiguous. Germline V gene data show CDR1 as MNHEY and CDR2 as SVGAGI. There are 15 residues in the CDR3. Trimming removed 3 bases at V and 0 bases at J, with 9 bases between. Here the CDR3 reads CASSYRQDSNQPQHF. The DNA for the CDR3 is TGTGCCAGCAGTTATCGGCAGGATAGCAATCAGCCCCAGCATTTT.

The rearrangement uses TRBV6-2 or TRBV6-3 and TRBJ2-7; TRBD1 agrees at 8 bases. The CDR3 spans 18 residues. The germline CDR1 and CDR2 sequences are MNHEY and SVGEGT. Trimming at V came to 2 bases and at J to 1 base, leaving 13 bases not matched to a gene. The CDR3 DNA is TGTGCCAGCAGTTACCCACAGGGGGGCAGGGATTCGTCCTACGAGCAGTACTTC. This translates into CASSYPQGGRDSSYEQYF.

The chain couples TRBV6-6 to TRBJ2-5; 9 nucleotides line up with TRBD1. V was clipped by 7 bases and J by 5 bases; unmatched bases: 8. Germline CDR1 is MNHNY and CDR2 is SVGAGI (reference sequence). The CDR3 is 14 residues long. The CDR3 loop reads CASKLTGGGETQYF. CDR3 DNA: TGTGCCAGCAAATTAACAGGGGGCGGGGAGACCCAGTACTTC.

J is TRBJ1-2 and V is TRBV2; D possibly corresponds to TRBD1 (6 bases). Germline CDR1 reads SNHLY; CDR2 reads FYNNEI. The CDR3 has 13 residues. V dropped 2 bases and J dropped 4 bases, with 8 bases sitting between them. CDR3 DNA: TGTGCCAGCAGTGAAAGGGGGACCTATGGCTACACCTTC. As protein: CASSERGTYGYTF.

This clone showed up just once. This chain uses TRBV10-1 with TRBJ2-1; TRBD2 matches at 7 bases. CDR1 is WNHNN, CDR2 SYGVQD, per germline (reference sequence). The CDR3 has 14 residues. Losses at the gene ends were 10 bases for V and 0 bases for J; bases not matched to a gene: 6. Here the CDR3 DNA reads TGCGCCACAGCGGGGCGGCGCTCCTACAATGAGCAGTTCTTC. It is translated as CATAGRRSYNEQFF.

The CDR3 loop reads CASSYPPGEQYF. CDR3 DNA sequence: TGTGCCAGCAGTTACCCCCCGGGGGAGCAGTACTTC. The chain carries TRBV28 and TRBJ2-7; possibly TRBD2 for D (5 bases). The CDR3 covers 12 residues. Trimming pared 4 bases from V and 7 bases from J, leaving 11 bases between. Germline V lookup: CDR1 MDHEN, CDR2 SYDVKM.

The chain carries TRBV3-1 (or the pseudogene TRBV3-2) and TRBJ2-1; D is perhaps TRBD1 (6 bases). V was trimmed by 3 bases and J by 3 bases, leaving 12 bases between them. The germline V gene has CDR1 LGHDT and CDR2 YNNKEL (reference sequence). CDR3 size: 15 residues. This CDR3 reads CASSHSGANYNEQFF. In DNA form, the CDR3 reads TGTGCCAGCAGCCACTCAGGGGCGAACTACAATGAGCAGTTCTTC.

The table lists this clone with a count of one. This chain uses TRBV9 with TRBJ2-1, with D possibly matching TRBD2 (7 bases). Per the germline V gene, CDR1 is SGDLS and CDR2 is YYNGEE. The CDR3 totals 16 residues. V lost 0 bases to trimming and J lost 7 bases, with 17 bases between them. CDR3 residues: CASSVEGGSPGNEQFF. The DNA of the CDR3 is TGTGCCAGCAGCGTAGAGGGGGGGAGCCCAGGGAATGAGCAGTTCTTC.

This clone was detected a few times. The V gene is TRBV28, the J gene TRBJ1-5; the D gene is possibly TRBD1 (6 bases). CDR1 MDHEN and CDR2 SYDVKM come from the germline V gene. Trimming stripped 5 bases from V and 9 bases from J, with 20 bases between. The CDR3 is made up of 15 amino acids. CDR3 DNA sequence: TGTGCCAGCAGTCTATTAGGGACACCCAGGAGGCCCCAGCATTTT. Its translation is CASSLLGTPRRPQHF.

This chain links TRBV6-5 with TRBJ1-6; TRBD1 might be the D (5 bases). The CDR3 is 13 amino acids. Germline V gene data show CDR1 as MNHEY and CDR2 as SVGAGI. Trimming pared 4 bases from V and 10 bases from J, leaving 11 bases between. Written as DNA, the CDR3 is TGTGCCAGCAGTTCCCGGGGGGGGTCACCCCTCCACTTT. Translating it yields CASSSRGGSPLHF.

This clone is a singleton in its sample. The chain has TRBV11-3 and TRBJ2-5; 11 bases map to TRBD1. The germline V gene has CDR1 SGHNT and CDR2 YENEEA. The CDR3 is made up of 15 amino acids. V shed 5 bases and J 5 bases; nucleotides not matched to a gene: 7. CDR3 in DNA: TGTGCCAGCAGCCGACGGACAGGGGGCCTGGAGACCCAGTACTTC. Amino acid sequence: CASSRRTGGLETQYF.

This chain links TRBV4-1 with TRBJ2-1; TRBD2 might be the D (6 bases). The CDR3 runs to 13 residues. Trimming left V 8 bases short and J 12 bases short, with 20 bases between. Per the germline V gene, CDR1 is MGHRA and CDR2 is YSYEKL. CDR3 loop: CASRLSRGEAQFF. In DNA, the CDR3 is TGCGCCAGCCGCTTATCAAGAGGGGAGGCGCAGTTCTTC.

This clone was seen just once. The CDR3 sequence: CASSVVGATNEKLFF. The CDR3 nucleotides read TGTGCCAGCAGCGTAGTAGGGGCAACTAATGAAAAACTGTTTTTT. The V gene is TRBV9, the J gene TRBJ1-4, with D perhaps TRBD1 (5 bases). The germline gives CDR1 SGDLS, CDR2 YYNGEE. Trimming removed 0 bases from V and 0 bases from J, with 6 bases in between. The CDR3 has 15 amino acids.

The rearrangement joins TRBV21-1 to TRBJ2-7; the table gives TRBD1 as D, unverified against the DNA. TRBV21-1 represents a pseudogene. The CDR3 consists of 17 residues. The CDR3 reads CASSKGGGRTGNYEQYF. CDR3 DNA: TGTGCCAGCAGCAAAGGAGGTGGCAGGACAGGGAACTACGAGCAGTACTTC.

In this sample, this clone turned up a few times. The chain carries TRBV5-3 and TRBJ2-2; 9 positions match TRBD1. TRBV5-3 is recorded as an ORF, its role being uncertain. The V segment lost 6 bases and the J segment 11 bases; nucleotides outside the gene matches: 14. This CDR3 spans 15 amino acids. The CDR3 here is CARTEGQGKVGELFF. The CDR3 nucleotides read TGTGCCAGAACCGAAGGACAGGGGAAAGTAGGCGAGCTGTTTTTT.

The J gene is TRBJ2-4, the V gene TRBV7-2, with no clear D. V lost 1 base and J 5 bases, leaving 9 bases between the germline ends. The CDR3 is 14 residues long. The germline V gene has CDR1 SGHTA and CDR2 FQGNSA. The CDR3: CASSLGAAENIQYF. In DNA, the CDR3 is TGTGCCAGCAGCTTAGGTGCTGCGGAAAACATTCAGTACTTC.

CDR3 bases: TGTGCCAGCAGCTCATCTCAGGTCGTGGACATTCAGTACTTC. It translates to CASSSSQVVDIQYF. The V gene is TRBV7-8, the J gene TRBJ2-4; D not certain. The CDR3 is 14 amino acids. V lost 4 bases, J lost 8 bases, and 15 bases lay in between. Germline assignment: CDR1 SGHVS and CDR2 FQNEAQ.

The J gene is TRBJ2-1, the V gene TRBV9; 7 nucleotides agree with TRBD2. Germline values: CDR1 SGDLS, CDR2 YYNGEE. This CDR3 region has 16 residues. The ends lost 1 base at V and 10 bases at J; junction bases unmatched: 14. The CDR3 spells CASSVTAGSLGGEQFF. The DNA for the CDR3 is TGTGCCAGCAGCGTAACAGCGGGATCCCTGGGTGGGGAGCAGTTCTTC.

J is TRBJ2-2 and V is TRBV11-2; 9 bases are a match to TRBD1. Germline CDR1 reads SGHAT; CDR2 reads FQNNGV. The CDR3 has 18 residues. Losses at the gene ends were 5 bases for V and 0 bases for J; bases not matched to a gene: 10. The CDR3 loop reads CASSPRGQGYANTGELFF. The CDR3 bases are TGTGCCAGCAGCCCCAGGGGACAGGGCTACGCGAACACCGGGGAGCTGTTTTTT. Based on the CDR3 plus reference TRBV11-2 and TRBJ2-2, the full variable domain is EAGVAQSPRYKIIEKRQSVAFWCNPISGHATLYWYQQILGQGPKLLIQFQNNGVVDDSQLPKDRFSAERLKGVDSTLKIQPAKLEDSAVYLCASSPRGQGYANTGELFFGEGSRLTVL.

The count of this clone is one. The chain links TRBV5-3 to TRBJ2-3, with 9 bases matching TRBD2. TRBV5-3 belongs to the ORF category, with a function that is uncertain. Trimming took 0 bases from V and 2 from J; bases not matched to a gene: 4. The CDR3 runs 16 residues. CDR3 sequence: CARSLVSGRITDTQYF. CDR3 sequence (DNA): TGTGCCAGAAGCTTGGTTAGCGGGAGAATCACAGATACGCAGTATTTT.

This clone showed up just a few times. The rearrangement joins TRBV5-5 to TRBJ1-1, with D perhaps matching TRBD1 (5 bases). There are 15 residues in the CDR3. Germline V CDR1 and CDR2: SGHKS, YYEKEE (reference sequence). Trimming took off 0 bases at V and 3 bases at J, with 12 bases between the two ends. This chain's CDR3 is CASSLGQSLDTEAFF. For the CDR3, the DNA is TGTGCCAGCAGCTTGGGACAGTCTTTGGACACTGAAGCTTTCTTT.

This clone has a single count. The chain carries TRBV29-1 and TRBJ2-7; D possibly corresponds to TRBD1 (5 bases). This CDR3 is built from 13 residues. Looked up from germline, CDR1 is SQVTM and CDR2 is ANQGSEA. The CDR3 nucleotides are TGCAGACGCGGAAGGGGCCTATCCTACGAGCAGTACTTC. Translation: CRRGRGLSYEQYF.